This record looks at one T cell receptor beta chain sequence and its context. Its antigen remains unidentified. This sample was included in a study of lymphopenia after photon versus proton radiotherapy. Clones were sequenced by immunoSEQ multiplex PCR, and TCRdb holds only the in-frame ones, with some missing. In the table there are roughly 76,000 clones, 85% to 95% of which are singletons. V was shortened by 0 bases and J by 7 bases, with 7 bases between the two germline ends. Germline CDR1 and CDR2: DFQATT and SNEGSKA (reference sequence). This CDR3 region has 11 residues. Overall study findings and caveats: After the lymphocyte nadir, photon-treated repertoires showed oligoclonal expansion, especially of CD8+ Temra cells.

Specimen: peripheral blood, collected from a patient treated with photon-based radiotherapy. The chain employs TRBV20-1 and TRBJ2-7, with D perhaps TRBD2 (5 bases). This TCR came from a middle-aged woman with cholangiocarcinoma. The CDR3, as DNA: TGCAGTGCTAGAGATGAGGGAGAGCAGTACTTC. Translation gives CSARDEGEQYF.